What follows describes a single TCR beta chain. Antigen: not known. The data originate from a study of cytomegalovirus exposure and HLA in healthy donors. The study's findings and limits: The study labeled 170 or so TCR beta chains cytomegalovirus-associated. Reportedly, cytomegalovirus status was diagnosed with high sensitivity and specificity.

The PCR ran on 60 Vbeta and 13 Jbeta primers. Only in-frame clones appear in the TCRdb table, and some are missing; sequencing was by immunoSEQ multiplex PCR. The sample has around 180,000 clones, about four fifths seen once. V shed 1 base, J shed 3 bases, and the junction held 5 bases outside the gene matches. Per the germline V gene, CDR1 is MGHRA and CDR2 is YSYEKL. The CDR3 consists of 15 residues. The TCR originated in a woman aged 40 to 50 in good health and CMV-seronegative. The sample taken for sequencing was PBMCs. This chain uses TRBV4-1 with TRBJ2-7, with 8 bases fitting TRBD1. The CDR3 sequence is CASSQVPDRDYEQYF. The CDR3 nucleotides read TGCGCCAGCAGCCAAGTCCCGGACAGGGACTACGAGCAGTACTTC.